Presented here are 19 T cell receptor beta chains from one specimen sequenced in a study of cytomegalovirus exposure and HLA in healthy donors. In the PCR, 60 Vbeta and 13 Jbeta primers were used. Clones were read by immunoSEQ multiplex PCR, and TCRdb kept only the in-frame ones, dropping some. The data hold about 140,000 clones, with roughly four fifths observed a single time. Source material: PBMCs. The receptors here all came from a young man in good health and CMV-seropositive.

V usage is TRBV6-5 and J usage is TRBJ1-1; tentatively, D is TRBD1 (6 bases). Trimming pared 2 bases from V and 1 base from J, leaving 14 bases between. This CDR3 has 16 residues. In germline, CDR1 is MNHEY, CDR2 SVGAGI. The DNA for the CDR3 is TGTGCCAGCAGTTACCTCCCCCGGGGGGCGAACACTGAAGCTTTCTTT. It translates to CASSYLPRGANTEAFF.

This rearrangement joins TRBV7-3 to TRBJ2-2; 9 bases align to TRBD2. There are 16 residues in the CDR3. CDR1 is SGHTA, CDR2 FQGTGA, per germline. Trimming at V came to 0 bases and at J to 6 bases, leaving 5 bases not matched to a gene. CDR3 region: CASSLTPAGGPGELFF. DNA for the CDR3: TGTGCCAGCAGCTTAACCCCCGCGGGAGGGCCCGGGGAGCTGTTTTTT.

The chain uses TRBV5-4 and TRBJ1-6; possible D gene TRBD1, 6 bases. CDR1 is SGHNT, CDR2 YYREEE, per germline (reference sequence). Trimming took off 3 bases at V and 7 bases at J, with 11 bases between the two ends. This CDR3 comprises 14 residues. The CDR3 is CASSYRDRNSPLHF. The CDR3 DNA reads as TGTGCCAGCAGCTACCGAGACAGGAATTCACCCCTCCACTTT.

The count of this clone is one. This chain uses TRBV7-9 with TRBJ2-3; no firm D call. This CDR3 region has 13 residues. Germline V gene lookup returns CDR1 SEHNR and CDR2 FQNEAQ (reference sequence). Between the trimmed V and J ends, which lost 6 bases and 2 bases, there was a span of 9 bases. Here the CDR3 DNA reads TGTGCCAGCAGACCCGAGCTCACAGATACGCAGTATTTT. This translates into CASRPELTDTQYF.

This clone has just a few counts. V usage is TRBV9 and J usage is TRBJ2-1; D is perhaps TRBD1 (5 bases). Per the germline V gene, CDR1 is SGDLS and CDR2 is YYNGEE. This CDR3 contains 16 residues. Deletions cut 0 bases from V and 9 bases from J, with 19 bases between. CDR3 nucleotide sequence: TGTGCCAGCAGCGTAGGTAGGACACCCACCCTAGGTGAGCAGTTCTTC. Translating it yields CASSVGRTPTLGEQFF. The full variable domain, rest sourced from reference TRBV9 and TRBJ2-1, is DSGVTQTPKHLITATGQRVTLRCSPRSGDLSVYWYQQSLDQGLQFLIQYYNGEERAKGNILERFSAQQFPDLHSELNLSSLELGDSALYFCASSVGRTPTLGEQFFGPGTRLTVL.

The chain is built from TRBV19 and TRBJ2-5; D uncertain. This CDR3 has 12 residues. Germline CDR1 reads LNHDA; CDR2 reads SQIVND (reference sequence). V lost 6 bases, J lost 3 bases, and 8 bases lay in between. The CDR3 coding sequence is TGTGCCAGTAGCCGGGTGAAAGAGACCCAGTACTTC. Translation: CASSRVKETQYF.

The chain links TRBV19 to TRBJ1-5; D possibly corresponds to TRBD1 (5 bases). CDR3 length equals 17 residues. Germline V lookup: CDR1 LNHDA, CDR2 SQIVND (reference sequence). The germline V and J ends were trimmed by 6 bases and 2 bases, with 20 bases remaining between them. CDR3 loop: CASSPTSGREGNQPQHF. CDR3 DNA: TGTGCCAGTAGCCCCACCTCGGGCAGGGAGGGCAATCAGCCCCAGCATTTT.

V is TRBV7-8 and J is TRBJ2-3; tentative D call: TRBD2 (6 bases). Germline assignment: CDR1 SGHVS and CDR2 FQNEAQ. This CDR3 has 18 amino acids. Trimming took off 2 bases at V and 6 bases at J, with 24 bases between the two ends. CDR3 sequence: CASSLSAVMGGTADTQYF. DNA for the CDR3: TGTGCCAGCAGCTTATCAGCAGTCATGGGCGGGACCGCCGATACGCAGTATTTT.

V usage is TRBV6-4 and J usage is TRBJ2-7; the match to TRBD2 covers 10 bases. Trimming cost V 2 bases and J 6 bases; bases outside gene matches: 1. The CDR3 is made up of 13 amino acids. The germline gives CDR1 MRHNA, CDR2 SNTAGT. The CDR3 region is CASSDRLAGEQYF. CDR3 sequence (DNA): TGTGCCAGCAGTGACAGACTAGCGGGCGAGCAGTACTTC.

The genes are TRBV29-1 and TRBJ1-1, with 9 nucleotides matching TRBD1. CDR3 length: 14 residues. In germline, CDR1 is SQVTM, CDR2 ANQGSEA. With 7 bases clipped from V and 4 bases from J, the junction kept 10 bases outside the gene matches. CDR3 DNA sequence: TGCAGCGGCTTCCCCGGGACAGGGCCCACTGAAGCTTTCTTT. It codes for CSGFPGTGPTEAFF.

There are a few counts of this clone. V gene TRBV10-2 combines with J gene TRBJ1-1; D ambiguous. The V end lost 3 bases, the J end lost 2 bases, and 4 bases lay between the germline ends. The CDR3 covers 12 residues. Per the germline V gene, CDR1 is WSHSY and CDR2 is SAAADI. The CDR3 sequence: CASSDPNTEAFF. The CDR3 DNA reads as TGCGCCAGCAGTGACCCAAACACTGAAGCTTTCTTT.

A few counts support this clone. One end of the junction does not line up with germline, which may come from a read error. This chain joins TRBV7-7 and TRBJ2-7, with D possibly TRBD2 on 5 matching bases. Germline V gene lookup returns CDR1 SSHAT and CDR2 FNYEAQ (reference sequence). This CDR3 region has 13 residues. CDR3 sequence reads: CASSLAEGHEQYF. In DNA, the CDR3 is TGTGCTAGCAGCTTAGCCGAGGGCCACGAGCAGTACTTC.

V and J are TRBV6-1 and TRBJ2-3; D is undetermined. This CDR3 has 17 residues. Between the trimmed V and J ends, which lost 2 bases and 3 bases, there was a span of 18 bases. Germline CDR1 reads MNHNS; CDR2 reads SASEGT. CDR3 sequence reads: CASSESTGLRNTDTQYF. The CDR3, as DNA: TGTGCCAGCAGTGAATCCACGGGTCTTAGAAATACAGATACGCAGTATTTT.

The chain combines TRBV10-3 with TRBJ2-2; TRBD1 is a possible D gene (6 bases). This CDR3 spans 14 amino acids. The germline V gene has CDR1 ENHRY and CDR2 SYGVKD. V gave up 6 bases and J gave up 1 base, with 9 bases separating them. The DNA of the CDR3 is TGTGCCATCAGACCGGGACAGAACACCGGGGAGCTGTTTTTT. Residues: CAIRPGQNTGELFF.

The chain recombines TRBV6-1 with TRBJ2-5, with 7 bases lining up with TRBD2. V lost 4 bases to trimming and J lost 0 bases; unmatched junction nucleotides: 2. The length of the CDR3 is 14 residues. Per germline, CDR1 MNHNS and CDR2 SASEGT. This chain's CDR3 is CASSGRGYQETQYF. CDR3 DNA sequence: TGTGCCAGCAGTGGGCGGGGGTACCAAGAGACCCAGTACTTC.

The CDR3 coding sequence is TGTGCCAGCAGTTACGGGACAGATTACGAGCAGTACTTC. The encoded protein is CASSYGTDYEQYF. The chain uses TRBV27 and TRBJ2-7; 7 bases map to TRBD1. With V trimmed by 4 bases and J by 4 bases, 4 bases remained unmatched. The germline V gene encodes CDR1 MNHEY and CDR2 SMNVEV (reference sequence). The CDR3 spans 13 residues.

This clone occurred once. This rearrangement joins TRBV5-8 to TRBJ2-1; TRBD2 agrees at 8 bases. The CDR3 length is 15 residues. The V segment lost 4 bases and the J segment 4 bases; nucleotides outside the gene matches: 7. Germline loops: CDR1 SGHTS, CDR2 YDEGEE. The CDR3 bases are TGTGCCAGCAGCACCAGGGTAGCGGGATACAATGAGCAGTTCTTC. It yields the protein CASSTRVAGYNEQFF.

This sequence joins TRBV6-1 and TRBJ1-3; 7 nucleotides line up with TRBD1. Germline CDR1 and CDR2: MNHNS and SASEGT. V trimming: 5 bases; J trimming: 7 bases; junction bases outside the gene matches: 11. The CDR3 is 15 amino acids. The CDR3 coding sequence is TGTGCCAGCAGTTCCGACAGGGCTAGGAGGAACACCATATATTTT. Protein product: CASSSDRARRNTIYF.

The chain uses TRBV6-6 and TRBJ2-1, with D possibly TRBD1 on 6 matching bases. Between the trimmed V and J ends, which lost 11 bases and 8 bases, there was a span of 16 bases. From germline, CDR1 is MNHNY and CDR2 SVGAGI (reference sequence). The CDR3 sequence is 12 residues long. The CDR3 region has the DNA TGTGCCCGACGCAGGGGAGTCGATGAGCAGTTCTTC. Translating it yields CARRRGVDEQFF.